The 32 T cell receptor beta chains listed next were all sequenced from one sample in a study of breast tumors, draining lymph nodes, adjacent tissues. TCRdb reanalysed the multiplex PCR reads using MiXCR and keeps one entry per CDR3 protein. The top ten hold more than 2.5% of the sample, which has about 130,000 distinct CDR3 sequences, about a fifth seen once. Breast cancer patients provided tissue from their axillary draining lymph nodes. Sequenced material: axillary lymph node tissue. Every receptor here comes from a female donor with breast cancer. Some clones in this sample may be carry-over from other donors' samples.

Remarks on this clonotype: A much larger clone is a single base away; this may be a read error. The chain carries TRBV3-1 and TRBJ1-4; possible D gene TRBD1, 5 bases. The V gene's germline CDR1 is LGHDT and CDR2 YNNKEL (reference sequence). V was clipped by 8 bases and J by 4 bases, with 17 bases between them. This CDR3 contains 15 residues. For the CDR3, the DNA is TGTGCCAGCGGCCGTCGTGGGACCAATAATGAAAAACTGTTTTTT. Its protein is CASGRRGTNNEKLFF.

This clonotype came up many times. This chain joins TRBV5-6 and TRBJ2-5; D is possibly TRBD1 or TRBD2 (7 bases each). V lost 0 bases and J lost 4, with 19 bases in between. The CDR3 is made up of 17 amino acids. Germline V gene sequence: CDR1 SGHDT, CDR2 YYEEEE. This chain's CDR3 is CASSLVQGRVGGETQYF. For the CDR3, the DNA is TGTGCCAGCAGCTTGGTACAGGGGAGGGTAGGGGGAGAGACCCAGTACTTC.

The sample holds many counts of this clonotype. The chain links TRBV10-3 to TRBJ2-7, with D possibly matching TRBD1 (6 bases). V was shortened by 3 bases and J by 6 bases, with 18 bases between the two germline ends. This CDR3 comprises 15 residues. The V gene's germline CDR1 is ENHRY and CDR2 SYGVKD. CDR3 coding DNA: TGTGCCATCAGTGACCCGGGACACTCTACGGGCGAGCAGTACTTC. As protein: CAISDPGHSTGEQYF.

Notes on this clonotype: With a much larger clone just one base away, this may be a read error. V is TRBV20-1 and J is TRBJ2-7, with D tentatively TRBD1 (6 bases). The CDR3 runs 14 residues. V was cut by 3 bases and J by 5 bases, with 17 bases left in between. Germline V CDR1 and CDR2: DFQATT, SNEGSKA (reference sequence). As DNA, the CDR3 is TGCAGTGCTAGTCGCCCGACAGGTAGCGACGAGCAGTACTTC. Residues: CSASRPTGSDEQYF.

This clonotype has a count of ten or more. As DNA, the CDR3 is TGCGCCAGCAGCCAAGGAGCTAGTGAGGCGGACACCGGGGAGCTGTTTTTT. It specifies CASSQGASEADTGELFF. The V call is TRBV4-1, the J call TRBJ2-2, with D uncertain. The CDR3 length is 17 residues. CDR1 is MGHRA, CDR2 YSYEKL, per germline. V dropped 1 base and J dropped 3 bases, with 15 bases sitting between them.

The CDR3 sequence: CASSFDRGLSYEQYF. Written as DNA, the CDR3 is TGTGCCAGCAGTTTCGACAGGGGGTTGTCCTACGAGCAGTACTTC. This chain joins TRBV28 and TRBJ2-7, with 9 bases fitting TRBD1. The V and J ends lost 3 bases and 1 base, in that order; junction bases with no gene match: 4. Germline assignment: CDR1 MDHEN and CDR2 SYDVKM. The length of the CDR3 is 15 residues.

This clonotype was found many times. V is TRBV12-3 or TRBV12-4 and J is TRBJ2-1; TRBD2 matches at 14 bases. V lost 1 base and J lost 8; bases outside the gene matches: 4. CDR3 length: 16 residues. CDR3 nucleotide sequence: TGTGCCAGCAGTTTAGGGGGACTAGCGGGAGTCGATGAGCAGTTCTTC. The encoded protein is CASSLGGLAGVDEQFF.

This clonotype was counted many times. CDR3 protein: CASSLATGGTDTQYF. CDR3 in DNA: TGTGCCAGCAGCTTAGCTACAGGGGGCACAGATACGCAGTATTTT. The chain employs TRBV7-8 and TRBJ2-3; the match to TRBD1 covers 7 bases. The germline gives CDR1 SGHVS, CDR2 FQNEAQ. The CDR3 spans 15 residues. Unmatched junction bases numbered 1, after V lost 0 bases and J lost 1 base.

The chain joins TRBV6-2 or TRBV6-3 to TRBJ2-2; 7 nucleotides line up with TRBD2. After removal of 6 bases from V and 3 bases from J, the junction contained 4 bases not matched to a gene. CDR1 and CDR2 (germline): MNHEY, SVGEGT. The CDR3 runs to 14 residues. CDR3: CASRASGHTGELFF. DNA for the CDR3: TGTGCCAGCAGAGCTAGCGGCCACACCGGGGAGCTGTTTTTT.

In regard to this clonotype: Just one base apart from a much larger clone, this may be a read error. This rearrangement joins TRBV6-2 or TRBV6-3 to TRBJ2-7; 8 bases are shared with TRBD1. Germline V gene data show CDR1 as MNHEY and CDR2 as SVGEGT. This CDR3 has 16 residues. The CDR3 DNA sequence: TGTGCCAGCAGTTACGACGGGACAGGAAGCTCCTACGAGCGGTACTTC. Its translation is CASSYDGTGSSYERYF.

In its sample, this clonotype was seen many times. V is TRBV12-3 or TRBV12-4 and J is TRBJ2-5; D is possibly TRBD2 (6 bases). The CDR3 covers 12 residues. V was trimmed by 3 bases and J by 5 bases, leaving 7 bases between them. The DNA for the CDR3 is TGTGCCAGCAGTTTTGGAGGGGAGACCCAGTACTTC. Translated: CASSFGGETQYF.

This clonotype came up many times. The rearrangement uses TRBV14 and TRBJ2-7; D remains unclear. The CDR3 length is 13 residues. Germline-derived CDR1 and CDR2 are SGHDN and FVKESK. V was trimmed by 0 bases and J by 5 bases, leaving 8 bases between them. Here the CDR3 reads CASSQDLEDEQYF. The DNA of the CDR3 is TGTGCCAGCAGCCAAGATTTAGAGGACGAGCAGTACTTC.

Remarks on this clonotype: Possible read error: a much larger clone is one base away. The V call is TRBV15, the J call TRBJ2-1; D gene uncertain. The CDR3 is 12 residues long. Germline loops: CDR1 LNHNV, CDR2 YYDKDF (reference sequence). The CDR3 loop reads CDTSRAYNEQFF. The DNA of the CDR3 is TGTGACACCAGCAGAGCTTACAATGAGCAGTTCTTC. Using reference TRBV15 and TRBJ2-1 for the parts outside the CDR3, the full variable domain is DAMVIQNPRYQVTQFGKPVTLSCSQTLNHNVMYWYQQKSSQAPKLLFHYYDKDFNNEADTPDNFQSRRPNTSFCFLDIRSPGLGDTAMYLCDTSRAYNEQFFGPGTRLTVL.

Ten or more counts support this clonotype. The J gene is TRBJ2-3, the V gene TRBV7-9; D remains unclear. Germline V CDR1 and CDR2: SEHNR, FQNEAQ (reference sequence). V was cut by 5 bases and J by 5 bases, with 5 bases left in between. The CDR3 has 11 residues. CDR3 bases: TGTGCCAGCAGCCCGATAGATACGCAGTATTTT. Translated: CASSPIDTQYF.

V gene TRBV3-1 combines with J gene TRBJ1-2; D ambiguous. V lost 4 bases, J lost 6 bases, and 12 bases lay in between. Germline CDR1 and CDR2: LGHDT and YNNKEL (reference sequence). The CDR3 is 13 amino acids. Written as DNA, the CDR3 is TGTGCCAGCAGCCGAGCGGCCCCTCATGGCTACACCTTC. It encodes CASSRAAPHGYTF.

This clonotype was recorded at least ten times. The rearrangement links TRBV27 to TRBJ2-7; TRBD1 is a possible D gene (6 bases). Germline CDR1 and CDR2: MNHEY and SMNVEV (reference sequence). This CDR3 is 14 amino acids long. With 4 bases removed from V and 5 bases from J, the gap between germline ends came to 15 bases. The CDR3 loop is CASSWGTKGNEQYF. The CDR3 region has the DNA TGTGCCAGCAGTTGGGGGACAAAGGGGAACGAGCAGTACTTC.

This clonotype was picked up many times. The chain carries TRBV29-1 and TRBJ2-1, with 9 bases aligning to TRBD1. J gave up 2 bases and V 4 bases, and 3 bases lay outside the gene matches. This CDR3 is built from 14 residues. CDR1 is SQVTM, CDR2 ANQGSEA, per germline. CDR3 DNA: TGCAGCGTTGTTACAGGGGGCACCTACAATGAGCAGTTCTTC. Residues: CSVVTGGTYNEQFF.

This clonotype was counted ten times or more. The rearrangement uses TRBV6-1 and TRBJ2-7, with a possible D match to TRBD2 (6 bases). This CDR3 has 12 residues. CDR1 and CDR2 from the germline V gene are MNHNS and SASEGT. V lost 0 bases, J lost 8 bases, and 8 bases lay in between. The CDR3 protein is CASSEARGQQYF. The CDR3 DNA reads TGTGCCAGCAGTGAAGCGCGGGGACAGCAGTACTTC.

This clonotype was recorded at least ten times. This CDR3 reads CASSYSDRPGDNQPQHF. The DNA of the CDR3 is TGTGCCAGCAGTTACTCGGACAGACCCGGGGACAATCAGCCCCAGCATTTT. The chain employs TRBV6-6 and TRBJ1-5, with D possibly being TRBD1 (6 bases). Germline loops: CDR1 MNHNY, CDR2 SVGAGI (reference sequence). The CDR3 length is 17 residues. V was shortened by 0 bases and J by 3 bases, with 15 bases between the two germline ends.

There are many counts of this clonotype. The chain is built from TRBV15 and TRBJ2-1; TRBD2 agrees at 7 bases. With V trimmed by 3 bases and J by 2 bases, 10 bases remained unmatched. The length of the CDR3 is 17 residues. From germline, CDR1 is LNHNV and CDR2 YYDKDF (reference sequence). This chain's CDR3 is CATSSPGGGGTYNEQFF. The CDR3 coding sequence is TGTGCCACCAGCAGCCCCGGCGGCGGGGGAACCTACAATGAGCAGTTCTTC.

Regarding this clonotype: A much larger clonotype is one base distant, so this may be a read error. The V call is TRBV11-2, the J call TRBJ2-7, with TRBD2 identical over 8 bases. CDR1 and CDR2 from the germline V gene are SGHAT and FQNNGV. J was trimmed by 5 bases and V by 1 base; bases with no gene match: 7. The CDR3 loop spans 15 amino acids. CDR3 DNA: TGTGCCAGCAGCTTAGTAGCGGGGAGATCAGACGAGCAGTACTTC. Its translation is CASSLVAGRSDEQYF.

This clonotype was counted many times. V is TRBV5-6 and J is TRBJ2-3, with D perhaps matching TRBD1 or TRBD2 (5 bases each). Germline assignment: CDR1 SGHDT and CDR2 YYEEEE. This CDR3 is built from 16 residues. Trimming shortened V by 1 base and J by 2 bases, and 14 bases separated the two germline ends. CDR3 nucleotide sequence: TGTGCCAGCAGCTTGTTGTGGGGGAGTATCACAGATACGCAGTATTTT. It specifies CASSLLWGSITDTQYF.

Notes on this clonotype: A much bigger clone sits one base away, suggesting this may be a read error. The chain employs TRBV11-2 and TRBJ2-7, with 8 positions matching TRBD2. The germline V gene has CDR1 SGHAT and CDR2 FQNNGV. The CDR3 has 15 residues. The CDR3 DNA is TGTGCCAGCAGCTTAGTAGCGGGGAGATCATACGAGCGGTACTTC. Translation: CASSLVAGRSYERYF. The entire variable domain, with the rest obtained from reference TRBV11-2 and TRBJ2-7, is as follows: EAGVAQSPRYKIIEKRQSVAFWCNPISGHATLYWYQQILGQGPKLLIQFQNNGVVDDSQLPKDRFSAERLKGVDSTLKIQPAKLEDSAVYLCASSLVAGRSYERYFGPGTRLTVT.

This clonotype was found a few times. At one end, the junction sequence differs from germline, possibly due to a read error. This chain joins TRBV19 and TRBJ1-2, with D possibly being TRBD1 (6 bases). The CDR3 is 15 amino acids. Germline lookup yields CDR1 LNHDA and CDR2 SQIVND (reference sequence). In nucleotides, the CDR3 is TGTGCCAGTAGTCACGACAGGTACTCTAACTATGGCTGCACCTTC. Its protein product is CASSHDRYSNYGCTF.

This clonotype was picked up many times. The chain is built from TRBV5-1 and TRBJ2-7; unclear D gene. Germline V CDR1 and CDR2: SGHRS, YFSETQ. The V end lost 1 base, the J end lost 1 base, and 6 bases lay between the germline ends. This CDR3 contains 13 residues. This CDR3 is CASSLTESYEQYF. The DNA of the CDR3 is TGCGCCAGCAGCTTGACAGAGTCCTACGAGCAGTACTTC.

Of note for this clonotype: Germline and junction disagree at one end, which may indicate a read error. This chain connects TRBV7-8 to TRBJ1-3; no clear D. The CDR3 has 16 residues. CDR1 is SGHVS, CDR2 FQNEAQ, per germline. CDR3 amino acids: CASSPKGTGSGNTVYF. The CDR3, as DNA: TGTGCCAGCAGCCCTAAGGGCACGGGATCTGGAAACACCGTATATTTT. The full variable domain, with the rest looked up from reference TRBV7-8 and TRBJ1-3, is GAGVSQSPRYKVAKRGQDVALRCDPISGHVSLFWYQQALGQGPEFLTYFQNEAQLDKSGLPSDRFFAERPEGSVSTLKIQRTQQEDSAVYLCASSPKGTGSGNTVYFGEGSWLTVV.

V usage is TRBV6-5 and J usage is TRBJ1-5, with 9 bases lining up with TRBD1. Trimming removed 6 bases from V and 4 bases from J; junction bases left unmatched: 4. Germline V gene data show CDR1 as MNHEY and CDR2 as SVGAGI. CDR3 length: 14 residues. CDR3: CASRGTGSNQPQHF. CDR3 DNA sequence: TGTGCCAGCAGGGGGACAGGGTCAAATCAGCCCCAGCATTTT.

In this sample, this clonotype turned up many times. The gene calls are TRBV12-3 or TRBV12-4 and TRBJ2-3, with TRBD1 identical over 9 bases. V shed 5 bases and J 3 bases; nucleotides not matched to a gene: 9. This CDR3 spans 16 amino acids. CDR3 nucleotides: TGTGCCAGCAGTCCTTACAGGGGGCGAGGAACAGATACGCAGTATTTT. This gives the protein CASSPYRGRGTDTQYF.

This clonotype has a handful of counts. The rearrangement joins TRBV19 to TRBJ2-6; D gene uncertain. The germline V gene encodes CDR1 LNHDA and CDR2 SQIVND (reference sequence). The CDR3 length is 13 residues. V lost 11 bases and J lost 0, with 8 bases in between. This chain's CDR3 is CAVSRSGANVLTF. CDR3 in DNA: TGTGCCGTCTCCCGCTCTGGGGCCAACGTCCTGACTTTC.

This clonotype was recorded at least ten times. V gene TRBV25-1 combines with J gene TRBJ2-1; 8 positions match TRBD1. V was pared by 4 bases and J by 0 bases, with 8 bases of the junction left unmatched. Germline V gene data show CDR1 as MGHDK and CDR2 as SYGVNS. This CDR3 has 17 residues. In DNA, the CDR3 is TGTGCCAGCAGTGGGGGGCGGACAGGGAGCTCCTACAATGAGCAGTTCTTC. The encoded protein is CASSGGRTGSSYNEQFF. Full variable domain (remainder filled in from reference TRBV25-1 and TRBJ2-1): EADIYQTPRYLVIGTGKKITLECSQTMGHDKMYWYQQDPGMELHLIHYSYGVNSTEKGDLSSESTVSRIRTEHFPLTLESARPSHTSQYLCASSGGRTGSSYNEQFFGPGTRLTVL.

Comment on this clonotype: With a much larger clone just one base away, this may be a read error. The CDR3 coding sequence is TGCGCCAGCAGTGCTTTGGGGACCGGGAGCGAGCAGTACTTC. Amino acids: CASSALGTGSEQYF. J is TRBJ2-7 and V is TRBV7-2, with D tentatively TRBD2 (6 bases). Germline values: CDR1 SGHTA, CDR2 FQGNSA. This CDR3 region has 14 residues.

This clonotype has ten or more counts. The CDR3 region is CASSSRLVGGYNEQFF. Here the CDR3 DNA reads TGTGCCAGCAGCTCAAGACTAGTCGGGGGCTACAATGAGCAGTTCTTC. The chain couples TRBV7-6 to TRBJ2-1; TRBD2 is a possible D gene (6 bases). The V and J ends lost 4 bases and 3 bases respectively, with 16 bases between them. The CDR3 extends over 16 amino acids. The V gene's germline CDR1 is SGHVS and CDR2 FNYEAQ.